The 9 T cell receptor beta chains given below trace back to one sample, sequenced in a study of T cell responses to AZD1222 COVID-19 vaccine. The assay was immunoSEQ multiplex PCR, and TCRdb's table has in-frame clones only and misses some. The sample holds roughly 100,000 clones, about 89% seen once. Sequences were derived from peripheral blood, sampled 28 days after the second AZD1222 dose. These receptors originate from an adult who received the AZD1222 COVID-19 vaccine.

The rearrangement joins TRBV11-2 to TRBJ2-7; D call uncertain. The CDR3 totals 11 residues. Between the trimmed V and J ends, which lost 5 bases and 3 bases, there was a span of 5 bases. Germline loops: CDR1 SGHAT, CDR2 FQNNGV. The CDR3 here is CASSPLYEQYF. In nucleotides, the CDR3 is TGTGCCAGCAGCCCCCTCTACGAGCAGTACTTC.

As DNA, the CDR3 is TGTGCCAGCAGTTCCGACAGAAGCTCCTACAATGAGCAGTTCTTC. Protein product: CASSSDRSSYNEQFF. V usage is TRBV27 and J usage is TRBJ2-1; D may be TRBD1 (5 bases). The ends were cut back, 4 bases at V and 0 bases at J, with 10 bases in the middle. CDR3 size: 15 residues. The germline gives CDR1 MNHEY, CDR2 SMNVEV (reference sequence).

The chain is built from TRBV5-6 and TRBJ2-7; D gene uncertain. The CDR3 loop spans 14 amino acids. The V end was cut by 1 base, the J end by 0 bases, with 8 bases between. Germline V gene sequence: CDR1 SGHDT, CDR2 YYEEEE. CDR3 sequence reads: CASSLYNPSYEQYF. The CDR3 coding sequence is TGTGCCAGCAGCTTGTATAACCCCTCCTACGAGCAGTACTTC.

The table lists this clone with a count of one. V gene TRBV18 combines with J gene TRBJ2-1; D gene unclear. V lost 5 bases and J lost 9, with 14 bases in between. Germline-derived CDR1 and CDR2 are KGHSH and LQKENI. The CDR3 has 13 amino acids. In nucleotides, the CDR3 is TGTGCCAGCTCATCCGCGTCCACGGGTGAGCAGTTCTTC. Its translation: CASSSASTGEQFF.

The chain is built from TRBV3-1 (or the pseudogene TRBV3-2) and TRBJ2-7, with no clear D. Looked up from germline, CDR1 is LGHDT and CDR2 is YNNKEL (reference sequence). Trimming stripped 4 bases from V and 0 bases from J, with 4 bases between. This CDR3 region has 12 residues. The CDR3 nucleotides read TGTGCCAGCAGCCCGGTCTCCTACGAGCAGTACTTC. Translated, it gives CASSPVSYEQYF.

This chain joins TRBV28 and TRBJ1-5; D unresolved. The CDR3 runs 12 residues. Looked up from germline, CDR1 is MDHEN and CDR2 is SYDVKM. The V gene lost 6 bases and the J gene lost 0 bases, with 3 bases spanning the gap. The CDR3 reads CASRGSNQPQHF. For the CDR3, the DNA is TGTGCCAGCAGGGGTAGCAATCAGCCCCAGCATTTT.

The rearrangement joins TRBV7-9 to TRBJ2-4; tentative D call: TRBD2 (5 bases). Per germline, CDR1 SEHNR and CDR2 FQNEAQ (reference sequence). The CDR3 loop spans 15 amino acids. Trimming removed 5 bases from V and 1 base from J, with 12 bases in between. CDR3 in DNA: TGTGCCAGCAGCCCTCGGGAAGGGGCCAAAAACATTCAGTACTTC. Translation: CASSPREGAKNIQYF.

The CDR3 DNA follows: TGTGCCAGCAGCTTAGGGGAGTCTACACAGGGGCCGTACAATGAGCAGTTCTTC. It translates to CASSLGESTQGPYNEQFF. The V gene is TRBV11-3, the J gene TRBJ2-1, with TRBD1 identical over 7 bases. Per germline, CDR1 SGHNT and CDR2 YENEEA. The CDR3 has 18 amino acids. V dropped 1 base and J dropped 4; count of bases not matched to a gene: 13.

CDR3 region: CASSPYSNTEAFF. The CDR3 coding sequence is TGTGCCAGCAGCCCCTATTCGAACACTGAAGCTTTCTTT. This chain connects TRBV14 to TRBJ1-1, with D unresolved. V was pared by 4 bases and J by 1 base, with 7 bases between. Germline V CDR1 and CDR2: SGHDN, FVKESK. This CDR3 contains 13 residues.